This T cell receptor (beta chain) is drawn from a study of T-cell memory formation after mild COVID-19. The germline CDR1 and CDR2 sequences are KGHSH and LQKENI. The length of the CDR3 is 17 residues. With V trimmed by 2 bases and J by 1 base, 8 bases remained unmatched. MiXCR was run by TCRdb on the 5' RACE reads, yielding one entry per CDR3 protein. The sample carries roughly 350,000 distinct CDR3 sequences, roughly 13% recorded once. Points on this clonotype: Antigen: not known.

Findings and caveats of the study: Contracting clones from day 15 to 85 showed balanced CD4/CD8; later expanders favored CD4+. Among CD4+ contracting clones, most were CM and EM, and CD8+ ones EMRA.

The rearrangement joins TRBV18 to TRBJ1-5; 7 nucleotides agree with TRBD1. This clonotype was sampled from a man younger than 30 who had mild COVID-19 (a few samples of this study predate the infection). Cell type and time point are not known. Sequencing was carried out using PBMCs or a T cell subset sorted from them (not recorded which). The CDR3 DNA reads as TGTGCCAGCTCACCATATAGGGGGCGGGGGAGCAATCAGCCCCAGCATTTT. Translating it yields CASSPYRGRGSNQPQHF.